The 13 T cell receptor beta chains reported below all come from one sample, sequenced in a study of neurological immune-mediated disorders. One entry per CDR3 protein, called by TCRdb with MiXCR from the 5' RACE reads. The sample consists of roughly 16,000 distinct CDR3 sequences, 9% to 10% of them appearing once. Sequenced: CD8+ T cells from blood. Receptor source: a man aged 50-60 years in good health.

In its sample, this clonotype was seen many times. The chain joins TRBV7-2 to TRBJ2-1; D unresolved. V was cut by 2 bases and J by 7 bases, with 12 bases left in between. CDR1 is SGHTA and CDR2 is FQGNSA in the germline V gene. There are 14 residues in the CDR3. DNA of the CDR3: TGTGCCAGCAGCTTATCAAGACGTGCGAATGAGCAGTTCTTC. Amino acid sequence: CASSLSRRANEQFF.

This clonotype has a count of ten or more. V is TRBV29-1 and J is TRBJ1-1; D remains unclear. Germline loops: CDR1 SQVTM, CDR2 ANQGSEA. Trimming stripped 2 bases from V and 3 bases from J, with 13 bases between. This CDR3 is built from 14 residues. The CDR3 DNA sequence: TGCAGCGTTGAATCCGCAGGCCTAGACACTGAAGCTTTCTTT. This sequence encodes CSVESAGLDTEAFF.

This clonotype was observed at least ten times. This chain links TRBV27 with TRBJ1-5; D is possibly TRBD1 (6 bases). Germline V gene sequence: CDR1 MNHEY, CDR2 SMNVEV (reference sequence). The V end was cut by 4 bases, the J end by 0 bases, with 13 bases between. The CDR3 covers 16 residues. For the CDR3, the DNA is TGTGCCAGCAGTTCCTTACAGGGTATTAGCAATCAGCCCCAGCATTTT. The encoded protein is CASSSLQGISNQPQHF.

This clonotype was seen ten or more times. This sequence joins TRBV6-5 and TRBJ2-7, with 9 positions matching TRBD1. This CDR3 is 13 amino acids long. V lost 6 bases and J lost 6; bases outside the gene matches: 6. In germline, CDR1 is MNHEY, CDR2 SVGAGI. The CDR3, as DNA: TGTGCCAGCAGCCCCGGGACAGGGACCGAGCAGTACTTC. This encodes CASSPGTGTEQYF.

This clonotype was seen repeatedly, ten times or more. V gene TRBV4-3 combines with J gene TRBJ2-3, with a possible D match to TRBD2 (5 bases). Trimming stripped 0 bases from V and 6 bases from J, with 19 bases between. The germline V gene encodes CDR1 LGHNA and CDR2 YSLEER. CDR3 length: 17 amino acids. CDR3 residues: CASSQDRPGTPPDTQYF. The DNA of the CDR3 is TGCGCCAGCAGCCAAGACCGCCCGGGAACCCCACCCGATACGCAGTATTTT.

This clonotype was observed at least ten times. The gene calls are TRBV20-1 and TRBJ2-1; 12 bases agree with TRBD2. From germline, CDR1 is DFQATT and CDR2 SNEGSKA (reference sequence). This CDR3 has 14 amino acids. The trim removed 4 bases at V and 3 bases at J, leaving 1 base unmatched. The CDR3 coding sequence is TGCAGTGCTACTAGCGGGAGGGACTACAATGAGCAGTTCTTC. Translation: CSATSGRDYNEQFF.

This sequence joins TRBV5-1 and TRBJ2-1; 10 bases match TRBD2. Per germline, CDR1 SGHRS and CDR2 YFSETQ. Losses at the gene ends were 4 bases for V and 0 bases for J; bases not matched to a gene: 13. There are 19 residues in the CDR3. The CDR3 region is CASSPALEGLALSYNEQFF. The CDR3 DNA reads as TGCGCCAGCAGCCCAGCTTTGGAGGGACTAGCGCTCTCCTACAATGAGCAGTTCTTC.

The chain joins TRBV5-4 to TRBJ2-7; TRBD2 might be the D (6 bases). V lost 0 bases and J lost 5, with 9 bases in between. CDR1 is SGHNT, CDR2 YYREEE, per germline (reference sequence). This CDR3 is built from 13 residues. The CDR3 loop is CASSLAEGNEQYF. CDR3 sequence (DNA): TGTGCCAGCAGCTTGGCGGAGGGAAACGAGCAGTACTTC.

There are many counts of this clonotype. V is TRBV6-5 and J is TRBJ2-7, with 7 bases matching TRBD1. The CDR3 extends over 15 amino acids. The V gene's germline CDR1 is MNHEY and CDR2 SVGAGI. With 4 bases clipped from V and 6 bases from J, the junction kept 12 bases outside the gene matches. CDR3 coding DNA: TGTGCCAGCAGTTCCCCGGGACAGATAGCCTTCGAGCAGTACTTC. Translating gives CASSSPGQIAFEQYF.

This clonotype was counted many times. The chain employs TRBV28 and TRBJ2-1, with a weak D call TRBD2 (5 bases). This CDR3 contains 13 residues. The V end lost 5 bases, the J end lost 10 bases, and 15 bases lay between the germline ends. CDR1 is MDHEN, CDR2 SYDVKM, per germline. The CDR3 is CASSAPGSREQFF. CDR3 nucleotide sequence: TGTGCCAGCAGTGCCCCGGGGTCAAGGGAGCAGTTCTTC.

This clonotype was detected ten times or more. The chain combines TRBV7-9 with TRBJ1-4, with D unclear. V was pared by 1 base and J by 0 bases, with 12 bases between. The CDR3 runs to 17 residues. Germline V lookup: CDR1 SEHNR, CDR2 FQNEAQ (reference sequence). CDR3 sequence: CASSLGPQGATNEKLFF. CDR3 bases: TGTGCCAGCAGCTTAGGTCCACAAGGTGCAACTAATGAAAAACTGTTTTTT.

In this sample, this clonotype turned up many times. V is TRBV6-5 and J is TRBJ1-2; D might be TRBD1 (6 bases). Deletions cut 2 bases from V and 4 bases from J, with 17 bases between. Germline loops: CDR1 MNHEY, CDR2 SVGAGI. The CDR3 sequence is 16 residues long. CDR3 sequence (DNA): TGTGCCAGCAGTTACGCGCATCAGGGGAACCCCTATGGCTACACCTTC. Protein sequence: CASSYAHQGNPYGYTF.

This clonotype came up a few times. The genes are TRBV5-7 and TRBJ2-7, with TRBD1 matching over 9 bases. TRBV5-7 is an ORF; its function is uncertain. The CDR3 is made up of 15 amino acids. The junction had 6 bases not matched to a gene; V was cut back by 2 bases and J by 3 bases. CDR3 region: CASSFSGQGRYEQYF. Written as DNA, the CDR3 is TGTGCCAGCAGCTTCTCGGGACAGGGCCGCTACGAGCAGTACTTC.